The next 32 T cell receptor beta chains were all read from a single sample in a study of control samples from healthy donors and cancer patients. TCRdb's copy holds only in-frame clones and misses some; the assay was immunoSEQ multiplex PCR. The repertoire includes around 150,000 clones, about 94% of them detected once, and over 6.5% sits in the top ten. The sample comprised blood. The receptors stem from a woman between 40 and 50 years old in good health.

This chain connects TRBV9 to TRBJ2-7, with D perhaps matching TRBD1 (7 bases). Trimming removed 0 bases from V and 6 bases from J, with 13 bases in between. CDR3 length: 14 amino acids. Germline loops: CDR1 SGDLS, CDR2 YYNGEE. In DNA, the CDR3 is TGTGCCAGCAGCGTAGACGCAGGGGGGAGCGAGCAGTACTTC. Protein product: CASSVDAGGSEQYF.

The table lists this clone with a count of one. This chain's CDR3 is CASSVERGGGDYGYTF. Here the CDR3 DNA reads TGTGCCAGCAGCGTAGAGAGGGGGGGAGGCGACTATGGCTACACCTTC. The V gene is TRBV9, the J gene TRBJ1-2; D is perhaps TRBD1 (6 bases). Germline V gives CDR1 SGDLS, CDR2 YYNGEE. Trimming left V 0 bases short and J 3 bases short, with 15 bases between. CDR3 length equals 16 residues. The full variable domain, in which reference TRBV9 and TRBJ1-2 provide the parts outside the CDR3, is DSGVTQTPKHLITATGQRVTLRCSPRSGDLSVYWYQQSLDQGLQFLIQYYNGEERAKGNILERFSAQQFPDLHSELNLSSLELGDSALYFCASSVERGGGDYGYTFGSGTRLTVV.

The rearrangement links TRBV9 to TRBJ1-6; weak D call: TRBD1 (5 bases). CDR3 size: 13 residues. V was trimmed by 5 bases and J by 13 bases, leaving 16 bases between them. CDR1 and CDR2 from the germline V gene are SGDLS and YYNGEE. The CDR3 DNA reads TGTGCCAGCAGAAGGGACCCCAGGAGTCCCCTCCACTTT. Its protein product is CASRRDPRSPLHF.

The chain uses TRBV7-6 and TRBJ1-4; TRBD1 agrees at 7 bases. The J segment lost 6 bases and the V segment lost 5 bases, leaving 12 bases of the junction unmatched. The CDR3 sequence is 16 residues long. Germline lookup yields CDR1 SGHVS and CDR2 FNYEAQ. CDR3 loop: CASSAGGGGFDEKLFF. The DNA of the CDR3 is TGTGCCAGCAGCGCCGGCGGAGGGGGCTTTGATGAAAAACTGTTTTTT.

This chain uses TRBV12-5 with TRBJ1-5; D may be TRBD1 (6 bases). Germline V gene sequence: CDR1 LGHNT, CDR2 FRNRAP. The CDR3 sequence is 17 residues long. V shed 1 base and J shed 6 bases, with 19 bases lying between them. CDR3 amino acids: CASGLALQGGETQPQHF. For the CDR3, the DNA is TGTGCTAGTGGTTTGGCCCTACAGGGAGGCGAAACTCAGCCCCAGCATTTT.

The V and J genes are TRBV7-2 and TRBJ2-2; D gene unclear. The CDR3 runs to 15 residues. V was trimmed by 1 base and J by 2 bases, leaving 8 bases between them. From germline, CDR1 is SGHTA and CDR2 FQGNSA. The CDR3 nucleotides are TGTGCCAGCAGCTTAGGCCCAGAAAACACCGGGGAGCTGTTTTTT. Translating it yields CASSLGPENTGELFF.

This chain joins TRBV4-1 and TRBJ2-1; D is undetermined. Deletions cut 6 bases from V and 4 bases from J, with 10 bases between. Germline V lookup: CDR1 MGHRA, CDR2 YSYEKL. This CDR3 is built from 13 residues. The CDR3 reads CASRPTAYNEQFF. CDR3 coding DNA: TGCGCCAGCAGACCAACCGCATACAATGAGCAGTTCTTC.

The chain uses TRBV4-3 and TRBJ2-1; no reliable D call. Trimming stripped 6 bases from V and 12 bases from J, with 15 bases between. This CDR3 region has 12 residues. Per germline, CDR1 LGHNA and CDR2 YSLEER. The CDR3 DNA sequence: TGCGCCAGCAGTCCTTCGGGTGATGGGCAGTTCTTC. Its protein product is CASSPSGDGQFF.

The chain couples TRBV3-1 (or the pseudogene TRBV3-2) to TRBJ1-2; TRBD1 aligns across 7 bases. J was trimmed by 4 bases and V by 1 base; bases with no gene match: 3. CDR3 length: 14 residues. Germline-derived CDR1 and CDR2 are LGHDT and YNNKEL (reference sequence). DNA for the CDR3: TGTGCCAGCAGCCAAGGCGAGGGGGCCTATGGCTACACCTTC. Translating it yields CASSQGEGAYGYTF.

The J gene is TRBJ2-1, the V gene TRBV7-2; the D is unclear. Between the trimmed V and J ends, which lost 0 bases and 0 bases, there was a span of 6 bases. CDR1 and CDR2 from the germline V gene are SGHTA and FQGNSA. This CDR3 contains 15 residues. Written as DNA, the CDR3 is TGTGCCAGCAGCTTAGCTTGGAGCTCCTACAATGAGCAGTTCTTC. Its translation is CASSLAWSSYNEQFF. The full variable domain, rest sourced from reference TRBV7-2 and TRBJ2-1, is GAGVSQSPSNKVTEKGKDVELRCDPISGHTALYWYRQSLGQGLEFLIYFQGNSAPDKSGLPSDRFSAERTGGSVSTLTIQRTQQEDSAVYLCASSLAWSSYNEQFFGPGTRLTVL.

Remarks on this clone: Sequence at one end of the junction differs from germline and may be a read error. The chain employs TRBV6-5 and TRBJ2-7, with D unclear. CDR3 length: 14 residues. Germline CDR1 and CDR2: MNHEY and SVGAGI. Here the CDR3 DNA reads TGTGCCAGCAGTGACTCCGGCGCCGTTTACGAGCAGTACTTC. Translation gives CASSDSGAVYEQYF.

This chain links TRBV9 with TRBJ2-3; D unresolved. Trimming cost V 0 bases and J 0 bases, with 11 bases left between them. The CDR3 length is 16 residues. The germline V gene encodes CDR1 SGDLS and CDR2 YYNGEE. The CDR3 DNA sequence: TGTGCCAGCAGCGTAGGCGCTAGTGAAAGCACAGATACGCAGTATTTT. This codes for CASSVGASESTDTQYF. Combining the CDR3 with reference TRBV9 and TRBJ2-3 gives the whole variable domain DSGVTQTPKHLITATGQRVTLRCSPRSGDLSVYWYQQSLDQGLQFLIQYYNGEERAKGNILERFSAQQFPDLHSELNLSSLELGDSALYFCASSVGASESTDTQYFGPGTRLTVL.

The rearrangement uses TRBV9 and TRBJ2-6; the match to TRBD2 covers 7 bases. V was pared by 6 bases and J by 0 bases, with 9 bases of the junction left unmatched. The CDR3 sequence is 17 residues long. Per germline, CDR1 SGDLS and CDR2 YYNGEE. The CDR3 DNA follows: TGTGCCAGCACCTCCGGGACTACTCTCTCTGGGGCCAACGTCCTGACTTTC. Its protein is CASTSGTTLSGANVLTF.

The chain employs TRBV5-1 and TRBJ1-1; 8 bases are a match to TRBD1. There are 14 residues in the CDR3. Trimming took 4 bases from V and 1 from J; bases not matched to a gene: 3. CDR1 and CDR2 from the germline V gene are SGHRS and YFSETQ. The CDR3 DNA reads as TGCGCCAGCAGCCCGGACAGGGCGAACACTGAAGCTTTCTTT. Its translation: CASSPDRANTEAFF.

This rearrangement joins TRBV7-2 to TRBJ1-6; 7 positions agree with TRBD1. The length of the CDR3 is 14 residues. Trimming removed 2 bases from V and 7 bases from J; junction bases left unmatched: 2. Per the germline V gene, CDR1 is SGHTA and CDR2 is FQGNSA. The CDR3 is CASSLTGENSPLHF. CDR3 DNA sequence: TGTGCCAGCAGCTTAACAGGGGAGAATTCACCCCTCCACTTT.

This clone has a single count. The chain employs TRBV5-1 and TRBJ1-1; D is possibly TRBD1 (6 bases). Germline V gene lookup returns CDR1 SGHRS and CDR2 YFSETQ. The length of the CDR3 is 14 residues. Trimming pared 0 bases from V and 5 bases from J, leaving 11 bases between. CDR3 bases: TGCGCCAGCAGCTTGGAGGGGGGCAGGACTGAAGCTTTCTTT. Protein product: CASSLEGGRTEAFF.

The genes are TRBV3-1 (or the pseudogene TRBV3-2) and TRBJ1-1; D is perhaps TRBD1 (5 bases). The CDR3 runs 11 residues. Germline values: CDR1 LGHDT, CDR2 YNNKEL (reference sequence). V lost 5 bases, J lost 11 bases, and 12 bases lay in between. The DNA for the CDR3 is TGTGCCAGCAGCGGGGGATTCGAGGCTTTCTTT. Its translation: CASSGGFEAFF.

The chain uses TRBV24-1 and TRBJ2-6, with D uncertain. The CDR3 totals 15 residues. V shed 2 bases and J shed 5 bases, with 9 bases lying between them. In germline, CDR1 is KGHDR, CDR2 SFDVKD. CDR3 sequence (DNA): TGTGCCACCAGTGATTCCCACCGACGGGCCAACGTCCTGACTTTC. Translation gives CATSDSHRRANVLTF.

The chain recombines TRBV5-1 with TRBJ2-1, with 7 bases fitting TRBD2. J gave up 3 bases and V 2 bases, and 2 bases lay outside the gene matches. Germline V gene lookup returns CDR1 SGHRS and CDR2 YFSETQ. This CDR3 contains 14 residues. CDR3 in DNA: TGCGCCAGCAGCTTTGGCGGGGGCTACAATGAGCAGTTCTTC. The encoded protein is CASSFGGGYNEQFF.

The rearrangement joins TRBV24-1 to TRBJ2-1; D possibly corresponds to TRBD2 (5 bases). Trimming took off 2 bases at V and 5 bases at J, with 12 bases between the two ends. Germline CDR1 reads KGHDR; CDR2 reads SFDVKD. CDR3 length: 15 residues. As DNA, the CDR3 is TGTGCCACCAGTGATTCGGGGTCCCTCAACAATGAGCAGTTCTTC. Translation: CATSDSGSLNNEQFF.

The chain joins TRBV12-5 to TRBJ2-3; TRBD2 matches 7 bases. The CDR3 totals 16 residues. Trimming removed 5 bases from V and 4 bases from J; junction bases left unmatched: 12. CDR1 is LGHNT and CDR2 is FRNRAP in the germline V gene. The CDR3 protein is CASGPRGGRFADTQYF. For the CDR3, the DNA is TGTGCTAGTGGTCCCCGCGGCGGGAGATTTGCAGATACGCAGTATTTT. Full variable domain (rest looked up from reference TRBV12-5 and TRBJ2-3): DARVTQTPRHKVTEMGQEVTMRCQPILGHNTVFWYRQTMMQGLELLAYFRNRAPLDDSGMPKDRFSAEMPDATLATLKIQPSEPRDSAVYFCASGPRGGRFADTQYFGPGTRLTVL.

About this clone: At one end the junction does not follow the germline gene, possibly because of a read error. V gene TRBV7-2 combines with J gene TRBJ1-5; D is undetermined. Germline-derived CDR1 and CDR2 are SGHTA and FQGNSA. This CDR3 is 15 amino acids long. The DNA of the CDR3 is TGTGCCAGCAGCCTAGCTGGGTGGGTTGATCAGCCCCAGCATTTT. Its protein is CASSLAGWVDQPQHF.

V usage is TRBV11-2 and J usage is TRBJ1-2; D is possibly TRBD1 (6 bases). Between the trimmed V and J ends, which lost 4 bases and 8 bases, there was a span of 23 bases. This CDR3 has 16 residues. Germline CDR1 is SGHAT and CDR2 is FQNNGV. CDR3 nucleotides: TGTGCCAGCAGCTCAGCACTACAGGGAAGAGGGAGGGGCTACACCTTC. Its translation: CASSSALQGRGRGYTF.

The rearrangement uses TRBV6-5 and TRBJ2-5; D is undetermined. The germline V and J ends were trimmed by 4 bases and 2 bases, with 8 bases remaining between them. Germline V gene sequence: CDR1 MNHEY, CDR2 SVGAGI. This CDR3 is built from 13 residues. CDR3 coding DNA: TGTGCCAGCAGTTGGTCCTTGCAAGAGACCCAGTACTTC. It translates to CASSWSLQETQYF.

The rearrangement joins TRBV6-5 to TRBJ1-1, with TRBD1 as a possible D gene (6 bases). The CDR3 runs 14 residues. Germline CDR1 is MNHEY and CDR2 is SVGAGI. V lost 0 bases, J lost 5 bases, and 10 bases lay in between. CDR3 sequence (DNA): TGTGCCAGCAGTTACTCCTTAGGGGGTACTGAAGCTTTCTTT. Protein sequence: CASSYSLGGTEAFF.

The V call is TRBV3-1 (or the pseudogene TRBV3-2), the J call TRBJ2-1; 11 bases match TRBD2. The trim removed 0 bases at V and 1 base at J, leaving 14 bases unmatched. This CDR3 is built from 21 residues. CDR1 LGHDT and CDR2 YNNKEL come from the germline V gene (reference sequence). The CDR3 nucleotides are TGTGCCAGCAGCCAAGATAAATCTAGCGGGAGGCGGGGGGGTTCCTACAATGAGCAGTTCTTC. Amino acid sequence: CASSQDKSSGRRGGSYNEQFF.

This sequence joins TRBV2 and TRBJ2-7; 7 bases line up with TRBD2. J lost 0 bases, V lost 8 bases, and 4 bases had no gene match. This CDR3 region has 13 residues. Germline CDR1 is SNHLY and CDR2 is FYNNEI. The chain's CDR3 is CASGGRDSYEQYF. In DNA form, the CDR3 reads TGTGCCAGCGGGGGGAGGGACTCCTACGAGCAGTACTTC. The full variable domain, rest sourced from reference TRBV2 and TRBJ2-7, is EPEVTQTPSHQVTQMGQEVILRCVPISNHLYFYWYRQILGQKVEFLVSFYNNEISEKSEIFDDQFSVERPDGSNFTLKIRSTKLEDSAMYFCASGGRDSYEQYFGPGTRLTVT.

The chain joins TRBV7-8 to TRBJ2-3; TRBD1 agrees at 8 bases. Trimming removed 5 bases from V and 5 bases from J; junction bases left unmatched: 6. This CDR3 region has 14 residues. Germline CDR1 is SGHVS and CDR2 is FQNEAQ. The CDR3, as DNA: TGTGCCAGCAGCGGGACAGGCTTTCAAGATACGCAGTATTTT. As protein: CASSGTGFQDTQYF.

The chain joins TRBV9 to TRBJ2-5; possible D gene TRBD2, 6 bases. Germline V gives CDR1 SGDLS, CDR2 YYNGEE. CDR3 length equals 12 residues. V was pared by 0 bases and J by 7 bases, with 7 bases between. DNA of the CDR3: TGTGCCAGCAGCGTAGAGGAGGGGACCCAGTACTTC. Residues: CASSVEEGTQYF.

CDR3 nucleotide sequence: TGCGCCAGCAGCTTGTTGTCTAGCGGGAGGGCCGTTTCCTACGAGCAGTACTTC. It translates to CASSLLSSGRAVSYEQYF. The rearrangement uses TRBV5-1 and TRBJ2-7; 12 nucleotides agree with TRBD2. The CDR3 sequence is 18 residues long. Germline V lookup: CDR1 SGHRS, CDR2 YFSETQ. V gave up 1 base and J gave up 1 base; unmatched junction bases: 9.

The gene calls are TRBV7-2 and TRBJ1-5; no clear D gene. The CDR3 runs 13 residues. Between the trimmed V and J ends, which lost 2 bases and 6 bases, there was a span of 8 bases. CDR1 is SGHTA, CDR2 FQGNSA, per germline. This CDR3 is CASSLQVTQPQHF. DNA for the CDR3: TGTGCCAGCAGCTTACAGGTAACTCAGCCCCAGCATTTT.

The chain recombines TRBV4-2 with TRBJ2-2, with 12 bases matching TRBD2. Germline V gives CDR1 LGHNA, CDR2 YNFKEQ. This CDR3 region has 17 residues. V shed 2 bases and J 6 bases; nucleotides not matched to a gene: 7. The CDR3 here is CASSQSASGGASGELFF. In DNA, the CDR3 is TGTGCCAGCAGCCAATCCGCTAGCGGGGGGGCCTCCGGGGAGCTGTTTTTT.